These 16 T cell receptor beta chains share one sample of origin, sequenced in a study of OX40 agonist ivuxolimab in advanced cancers. Sequencing used immunoSEQ multiplex PCR; TCRdb keeps in-frame clones, though not all of them. This sample carries approximately 37,000 clones, around nine tenths of them seen once, and the ten largest clones take about 35%. The sample in question was CD4+ or CD8+ T cells sorted from blood, obtained in a trial of the OX40 agonist ivuxolimab. These receptors came from an adult with an advanced solid tumor such as melanoma, head and neck, liver or kidney cancer.

The J gene is TRBJ1-5, the V gene TRBV27, with no clear D. The CDR3 contains 15 residues. Trimming removed 2 bases from V and 0 bases from J, with 8 bases in between. Per germline, CDR1 MNHEY and CDR2 SMNVEV (reference sequence). CDR3 region: CASSLGRGSNQPQHF. The CDR3 region has the DNA TGTGCCAGCAGTTTAGGGAGAGGTAGCAATCAGCCCCAGCATTTT.

V usage is TRBV7-6 and J usage is TRBJ2-5; 7 bases line up with TRBD2. With the DNA end fitting TRBJ2-7 better, the J assignment may be wrong. This CDR3 contains 15 residues. Germline V CDR1 and CDR2: SGHVS, FNYEAQ. The chain's CDR3 is CASSQASGETYEQYF. For the CDR3, the DNA is TGTGCCAGCAGCCAAGCGAGCGGGGAAACCTACGAGCAGTACTTC.

The rearrangement links TRBV6-6 to TRBJ2-3; no clear D gene. The V gene's germline CDR1 is MNHNY and CDR2 SVGAGI (reference sequence). V was shortened by 9 bases and J by 2 bases, with 12 bases between the two germline ends. The CDR3 is 13 amino acids. Written as DNA, the CDR3 is TGTGCCAGTAGTGTCGAAAACACAGATACGCAGTATTTT. Amino acids: CASSVENTDTQYF.

The gene calls are TRBV7-9 and TRBJ2-7; 13 bases match TRBD2. Looked up from germline, CDR1 is SEHNR and CDR2 is FQNEAQ (reference sequence). The CDR3 extends over 19 amino acids. J gave up 2 bases and V 2 bases, and 12 bases lay outside the gene matches. CDR3 residues: CASSLYPQTSGRVAYEQYF. CDR3 sequence (DNA): TGTGCCAGCAGCTTATACCCACAAACTAGCGGGAGGGTTGCCTACGAGCAGTACTTC.

The V and J genes are TRBV12-5 and TRBJ2-4; 8 bases line up with TRBD1. The CDR3 has 17 residues. Germline values: CDR1 LGHNT, CDR2 FRNRAP. J gave up 0 bases and V 0 bases, and 4 bases lay outside the gene matches. The CDR3 is CASGLVRDRLAKNIQYF. The CDR3 region has the DNA TGTGCTAGTGGTTTGGTACGGGACAGGCTAGCCAAAAACATTCAGTACTTC.

The CDR3 nucleotides are TGTGCCAGCAGAGGAGCTGGCGTAGACGGTCTCGAGCAGTACTTC. It specifies CASRGAGVDGLEQYF. The chain uses TRBV6-5 and TRBJ2-7; D uncertain. Germline V gives CDR1 MNHEY, CDR2 SVGAGI. This CDR3 comprises 15 residues. Trimming took 6 bases from V and 6 from J, leaving 21 bases between them.

The chain combines TRBV5-1 with TRBJ2-5; a possible D gene is TRBD1 (6 bases). Trimming cost V 0 bases and J 2 bases, with 8 bases left between them. This CDR3 has 14 residues. Germline loops: CDR1 SGHRS, CDR2 YFSETQ. CDR3 nucleotides: TGCGCCAGCAGCTTGGACAGGGTACAAGAGACCCAGTACTTC. It codes for CASSLDRVQETQYF.

With regard to this clone: At one end, the junction sequence differs from germline, possibly due to a read error. The chain employs TRBV2 and TRBJ2-7; 8 bases are a match to TRBD2. Germline CDR1 is SNHLY and CDR2 is FYNNEI. The CDR3 is 15 residues long. CDR3 bases: TGTGCCAGCAGTGAAGGGCGGGGGGCCTCCGACGAGCAGTACTTC. It yields the protein CASSEGRGASDEQYF.

The rearrangement joins TRBV27 to TRBJ2-3; 7 bases fit TRBD1. Germline values: CDR1 MNHEY, CDR2 SMNVEV (reference sequence). The V and J ends lost 3 bases and 2 bases, in that order; junction bases with no gene match: 5. This CDR3 contains 15 residues. This CDR3 is CASSFHDRVTDTQYF. The CDR3 nucleotides are TGTGCCAGCAGTTTCCATGACAGGGTCACAGATACGCAGTATTTT.

The rearrangement links TRBV11-2 to TRBJ2-7, with a tentative D call TRBD2 (6 bases). The CDR3 consists of 14 residues. V dropped 3 bases and J dropped 4 bases, with 13 bases sitting between them. Germline V lookup: CDR1 SGHAT, CDR2 FQNNGV. CDR3 sequence (DNA): TGTGCCAGCAGCTTGGTCGGGAGTGCTTACGAGCAGTACTTC. This sequence encodes CASSLVGSAYEQYF.

The chain links TRBV6-1 to TRBJ2-1; weak D call: TRBD2 (6 bases). In germline, CDR1 is MNHNS, CDR2 SASEGT. The CDR3 is made up of 12 amino acids. Between the trimmed V and J ends, which lost 1 base and 15 bases, there was a span of 13 bases. The CDR3 nucleotides are TGTGCCAGCAGTGAAGGTGGTAGCGGAGGGTTCTTC. Protein sequence: CASSEGGSGGFF.

The chain carries TRBV2 and TRBJ1-1; the match to TRBD1 covers 10 bases. Germline CDR1 and CDR2: SNHLY and FYNNEI. The CDR3 spans 17 residues. V gave up 6 bases and J gave up 0 bases; unmatched junction bases: 10. The CDR3 nucleotides are TGTGCCAGCAGCGAACCTGGGACAGGGGTTATGAACACTGAAGCTTTCTTT. It encodes CASSEPGTGVMNTEAFF.

The chain has TRBV28 and TRBJ1-3; tentative D call: TRBD1 (5 bases). Germline loops: CDR1 MDHEN, CDR2 SYDVKM. V lost 9 bases and J lost 0, with 18 bases in between. The CDR3 is 16 amino acids. The CDR3 loop is CARPNRTGASGNTIYF. For the CDR3, the DNA is TGTGCCAGGCCGAATCGAACAGGAGCCTCTGGAAACACCATATATTTT.

V usage is TRBV27 and J usage is TRBJ1-1, with D tentatively TRBD1 (6 bases). The V and J ends lost 5 bases and 5 bases respectively, with 21 bases between them. The CDR3 length is 16 residues. Germline V CDR1 and CDR2: MNHEY, SMNVEV (reference sequence). The CDR3 loop is CASSPRPGGANTEAFF. CDR3 in DNA: TGTGCCAGCAGTCCACGGCCGGGGGGGGCAAATACTGAAGCTTTCTTT.

V usage is TRBV7-2 and J usage is TRBJ2-2; no firm D call. Germline V gene lookup returns CDR1 SGHTA and CDR2 FQGNSA. The CDR3 runs 10 residues. Trimming cost V 5 bases and J 7 bases, with 2 bases left between them. The chain's CDR3 is CASSLGELFF. CDR3 coding DNA: TGTGCCAGCAGCCTCGGGGAGCTGTTTTTT. Full variable domain (remainder filled in from reference TRBV7-2 and TRBJ2-2): GAGVSQSPSNKVTEKGKDVELRCDPISGHTALYWYRQSLGQGLEFLIYFQGNSAPDKSGLPSDRFSAERTGGSVSTLTIQRTQQEDSAVYLCASSLGELFFGEGSRLTVL.

In this sample, this clone turned up a few times. The junction departs from germline at one end; a sequencing error may be responsible. V usage is TRBV7-7 and J usage is TRBJ2-2; D is undetermined. The germline V gene has CDR1 SSHAT and CDR2 FNYEAQ (reference sequence). The CDR3 runs 15 residues. The chain's CDR3 is CASSPYGSNTGELFF. CDR3 DNA: TGTGCTAGCAGCCCTTACGGGTCGAACACCGGGGAGCTGTTTTTT.